These T cell receptor beta chains were read from a single sample in a study of OX40 agonist ivuxolimab in advanced cancers. Assay: immunoSEQ multiplex PCR; the TCRdb copy retains only in-frame clones and omits some. Counted here are roughly 23,000 clones, roughly 81% occurring once; the ten biggest clones make up roughly 30%. The source material was CD4+ or CD8+ T cells sorted from blood, sampled in a trial of the OX40 agonist ivuxolimab. The receptors shown here come from an adult with an advanced solid tumor such as melanoma, head and neck, liver or kidney cancer. Each CDR3 is given with its conserved first and last residue. Fields, in order: V gene, D gene, J gene, clone size, CDR3 DNA, CDR3 protein. The D gene is left open where the match is weak. Clone sizes are given selectively: once, few, many, or a class where the clone is expanded.

TRBV6-1	TRBD1	TRBJ2-2	few	TGTGCCAGCAGTGAAGTACAGGGGGCTGACGCCGGGGAGCTGTTTTTT	CASSEVQGADAGELFF
TRBV5-3	.	TRBJ1-2	.	TGTGCCAGAAGCTTCCCGCGGAACTATGGCTACACCTTC	CARSFPRNYGYTF
TRBV5-6	TRBD1	TRBJ2-3	once	TGTGCCAGCAGCTTGGGACAGGGTGGAGATACGCAGTATTTT	CASSLGQGGDTQYF
TRBV7-9	TRBD2	TRBJ2-2	.	TGTGCCAGCAGCCCCGGGACTAGCGGCACCGGGGAGCTGTTTTTT	CASSPGTSGTGELFF
TRBV29-1	TRBD1	TRBJ2-7	.	TGCAGCGTACCGGGACAGAGCTACGAGCAGTACTTC	CSVPGQSYEQYF
TRBV4-1	.	TRBJ2-2	.	TGCGCCAGCAGTCACTCGGGGGAGGACACCGGGGAGCTGTTTTTT	CASSHSGEDTGELFF
TRBV19	.	TRBJ1-2	.	TGTGCCAGTAGTACTACGACCGTCCGGGACAAAATCGACTATGGCTACACCTTC	CASSTTTVRDKIDYGYTF
TRBV9	TRBD2	TRBJ2-1	.	TGTGCCAGCAGCGTAGTAGCTAGCGGGGGGGTCAATGAGCAGTTCTTC	CASSVVASGGVNEQFF
TRBV28	.	TRBJ2-1	.	TGTGCCAGCAGTCCCCCTCCGGGGGCCGCACGAAATGAGCAGTTCTTC	CASSPPPGAARNEQFF
TRBV10-3	.	TRBJ1-1	few	TGTGCCATCAAGGAGAATGATGAAGCTTTCTTT	CAIKENDEAFF
TRBV5-8	.	TRBJ1-5	.	TGTGCCAGCAGCTTGAACGGGATTAGCAATCAGCCCCAGCATTTT	CASSLNGISNQPQHF
TRBV6-4	TRBD1	TRBJ1-1	.	TGTGCCAGCAGTGACGACAGGGAAGGAGCTGAAGCTTTCTTT	CASSDDREGAEAFF
TRBV6-5	TRBD1	TRBJ1-2	.	TGTGCCAGCAGTAGGACAGGGCTTGTGGACTATGGCTACACCTTC	CASSRTGLVDYGYTF
TRBV19	TRBD1	TRBJ2-7	.	TGTGCCAGTAGTATCGCCTCACAGGGGGGCTACGAGCAGTACTTC	CASSIASQGGYEQYF
TRBV7-2	TRBD1	TRBJ2-7	.	TGTGCCAGCAGCGTGGGACAGGGGACGGGCTACGAGCAGTACTTC	CASSVGQGTGYEQYF
TRBV30	.	TRBJ2-6	.	TGTGCCTGGAGTGTACAAGGGGCCGGGGCCAACGTCCTGACTTTC	CAWSVQGAGANVLTF
TRBV9	TRBD2	TRBJ2-3	.	TGTGCCACCGATAGCGGGAGGGCCGGAGATACGCAGTATTTT	CATDSGRAGDTQYF
TRBV7-9	TRBD1	TRBJ2-7	.	TGTGCCAGCAGTGGGACAGGGCCATCCTACGAGCAGTACTTC	CASSGTGPSYEQYF
TRBV28	TRBD1	TRBJ1-5	.	TGTGCCAGCAGTTCGTACCAACTAACGAAAACAGGGGAGAATCAGCCCCAGCATTTT	CASSSYQLTKTGENQPQHF
TRBV10-2	TRBD1	TRBJ1-2	once	TGCGCCAGCGGTTATGGACAGGGCGACGGCTACACCTTC	CASGYGQGDGYTF
TRBV30	.	TRBJ1-3	.	TGTGCCTGGCAGATAGACAGGTTTAGCTCTGGAAACACCATATATTTT	CAWQIDRFSSGNTIYF
TRBV7-6	.	TRBJ1-6	few	TGTGCCAGCAGCTTAGACGGGAATTCACCCCTCCACTTT	CASSLDGNSPLHF
TRBV27	.	TRBJ2-3	.	TGTGCCAGCAGTTTCCGCGGGGATACGCAGTATTTT	CASSFRGDTQYF
TRBV5-1	.	TRBJ2-3	.	TGCGCCAGCAGCTTTTACGGTCCAGATACGCAGTATTTT	CASSFYGPDTQYF
TRBV11-2	.	TRBJ2-1	.	TGTGCCAGCAGCTTAGAAGCAAGGTATAATGAGCAGTTCTTC	CASSLEARYNEQFF
TRBV5-6	.	TRBJ2-2	.	TGTGCCAGCAGCTTGGGGAACACCGGGGAGCTGTTTTTT	CASSLGNTGELFF
TRBV5-1	.	TRBJ2-7	.	TGCGCCAGCAGCTTTGGCCCTGGCGAGCAGTACTTC	CASSFGPGEQYF
TRBV2	TRBD1	TRBJ2-2	.	TGTGCCAGCAGTGAAAGAGGTTGGGACAGGGTTATCCCCGGGGAGCTGTTTTTT	CASSERGWDRVIPGELFF
TRBV27	TRBD1	TRBJ1-1	.	TGTGCCAGCAATGACAGGGGGAACACTGAAGCTTTCTTT	CASNDRGNTEAFF
TRBV28	TRBD1	TRBJ2-7	.	TGTGCCAGCAGTTTAACCCGACAGGGTCTCTACGAGCAGTACTTC	CASSLTRQGLYEQYF
TRBV4-1	.	TRBJ1-2	.	TGCGCCAGCAGCCAAGATAGAACAGGGAACTATGGCTACACCTTC	CASSQDRTGNYGYTF
TRBV6-5	.	TRBJ1-2	.	TGTGCCAGCAGTTTGGGCGCTAACTATGGCTACACCTTC	CASSLGANYGYTF
TRBV7-3	TRBD1	TRBJ2-3	.	TGTGCCAGCAGCCCTGTAACAGGGGGCCCGCACACAGATACGCAGTATTTT	CASSPVTGGPHTDTQYF
TRBV9	.	TRBJ2-3	.	TGTGCCAGCAGCGTAGACGGGACGGCTAGAAGCACAGATACGCAGTATTTT	CASSVDGTARSTDTQYF
TRBV14	.	TRBJ1-1	.	TGTGCCAGCAGCCAATCTCACACTGAAGCTTTCTTT	CASSQSHTEAFF
TRBV14	.	TRBJ2-7	.	TGTGCCAGCAGCCCGAGCTCCTACGAGCAGTACTTC	CASSPSSYEQYF
TRBV19	TRBD1	TRBJ2-7	.	TGTGCCAGTAGTATCGGGACAGGGGTGGGAAACGAGCAGTACTTC	CASSIGTGVGNEQYF
TRBV9	TRBD1	TRBJ2-7	.	TGTGCCAGCAGCCAAGGGACAGGAAGCTCCTACGAGCAGTACTTC	CASSQGTGSSYEQYF
TRBV9	TRBD2	TRBJ2-1	.	TGTGCCAGCAGCGTAAGGGGGACTAGCATCAATGAGCAGTTCTTC	CASSVRGTSINEQFF
TRBV30	TRBD1	TRBJ1-1	.	TGTGCCTGGGAGACCCAGGGGGTGAACACTGAAGCTTTCTTT	CAWETQGVNTEAFF
TRBV28	TRBD1	TRBJ2-7	.	TGTGCCAGCAGTTTCCGGGACAGGACCTACGAGCAGTACTTC	CASSFRDRTYEQYF
TRBV13	.	TRBJ2-1	.	TGTGCCAGCAGCTTAGAGGGTCGATGGGTCAATGAGCAGTTCTTC	CASSLEGRWVNEQFF
TRBV14	.	TRBJ2-1	.	TGTGCCAGCAGCCACGCAACTTGGAATGAGCAGTTCTTC	CASSHATWNEQFF
TRBV27	.	TRBJ2-2	few	TGTGCCAGCAGTTCCGGGACCAAGACCGGGGAGCTGTTTTTT	CASSSGTKTGELFF
TRBV29-1	.	TRBJ2-7	.	TGCAGCGTTGAAGGTGGCAGAACCTACGAGCAGTACTTC	CSVEGGRTYEQYF
TRBV5-8	.	TRBJ1-2	.	TGTGCCAGCAGGGGCTATGGCTACACCTTC	CASRGYGYTF
TRBV28	.	TRBJ2-1	.	TGTGCCAGCAGTTTTGGGGGGGAGCAGTTCTTC	CASSFGGEQFF
TRBV2	TRBD1	TRBJ2-7	once	TGTGCCAGCAGTGGGACAGGAGCCTACGTCGAGCAGTACTTC	CASSGTGAYVEQYF
TRBV2	.	TRBJ2-5	.	TGTGCCAGCAGGACCCTTGACACCCCGGGGAAAGAGACCCAGTACTTC	CASRTLDTPGKETQYF
TRBV28	TRBD2	TRBJ2-2	.	TGTGCCAGCAGTTTCGGACTAGCGGGGACCGGGGAGCTGTTTTTT	CASSFGLAGTGELFF
TRBV11-2	.	TRBJ2-7	.	TGTGCCAGCAGCTTTGATGGGCCGGGAAATTCGGCCTACGAGCAGTACTTC	CASSFDGPGNSAYEQYF
TRBV28	TRBD1	TRBJ1-5	.	TGTGCCAGCAGCTTTAATGGGGCAGGGGGCCGGCAGCCCCAGCATTTT	CASSFNGAGGRQPQHF
TRBV4-1	TRBD1	TRBJ2-7	.	TGCGCCAGCAGCCAAGATCGTGGGACAGGGCTCATCTCCTACGAGCAGTACTTC	CASSQDRGTGLISYEQYF